This T cell receptor (beta chain) is from a study of blood T cell repertoires in COVID-19. Deletions cut 3 bases from V and 2 bases from J, with 10 bases between. The CDR3 is 15 residues long. The germline CDR1 and CDR2 sequences are LNHDA and SQIVND (reference sequence). Per the authors' pipeline: Estimation of nucleated cell counts relied on the amplification of reference gene primers. Assay used: immunoSEQ multiplex PCR; TCRdb lists only in-frame clones, some missing. Clonal size and the V and J genes are those of that table, whereas D and trimming came from the DNA. The table shows 360,000 or so clones, with more than 70% occurring only once.

This TCR derives from a woman aged 60-75 years with COVID-19, enrolled during active disease. The chain recombines TRBV19 with TRBJ1-4, with TRBD1 as a possible D gene (5 bases). Sequencing was performed on peripheral blood. In DNA, the CDR3 is TGTGCCAGTAGTATCGCAGGGAGGACTAATGAAAAACTGTTTTTT. Its translation is CASSIAGRTNEKLFF. The full variable domain, with the rest looked up from reference TRBV19 and TRBJ1-4, is DGGITQSPKYLFRKEGQNVTLSCEQNLNHDAMYWYRQDPGQGLRLIYYSQIVNDFQKGDIAEGYSVSREKKESFPLTVTSAQKNPTAFYLCASSIAGRTNEKLFFGSGTQLSVL.